Ten or more counts support the clone carrying this TCR beta chain. The antigen is undetermined. Germline-derived CDR1 and CDR2 are MNHEY and SMNVEV (reference sequence). V gave up 6 bases and J gave up 3 bases; unmatched junction bases: 10. CDR3 length: 15 amino acids. iRepertoire HTBI primers and Arm-PCR of CDR3 regions built TCR beta libraries. Authors' methods: The identification of under 65 TRBV and some 13 TRBJ segments was made across samples. TCRdb itself ran the multiplex PCR reads through MiXCR, one entry per CDR3 protein. TCRdb, not the original authors, processed these V and J calls. The table has a few hundred thousand distinct CDR3 sequences, 20% to 25% seen once. These data belong to a study of regulatory T cells in long-lasting Graves disease. As to time point: persistent/refractory GD, antithyroid drugs over 5 years with positive TRAb. After RNA was extracted from PBMCs, the TCR library was made from it. Roughly 9.8 milliliters of peripheral blood went into EDTA tubes.

General observations from the study: In persistent patients, shared public clonotypes (around 2,500) outnumbered those in new patients (about 1,000). Favored gene segments in persistent disease were TRBV28, TRBJ1-2 and TRBJ2-5.

Sample: peripheral blood mononuclear cells (PBMCs), taken when the disease was refractory, from a patient treated with antithyroid drugs. The clonotype was recovered from a female donor with Graves disease. This chain connects TRBV27 to TRBJ1-1, with 7 bases aligning to TRBD1. The CDR3: CASSLTGGGYTEAFF. CDR3 in DNA: TGTGCCAGCAGCCTTACCGGAGGGGGCTACACTGAAGCTTTCTTT.